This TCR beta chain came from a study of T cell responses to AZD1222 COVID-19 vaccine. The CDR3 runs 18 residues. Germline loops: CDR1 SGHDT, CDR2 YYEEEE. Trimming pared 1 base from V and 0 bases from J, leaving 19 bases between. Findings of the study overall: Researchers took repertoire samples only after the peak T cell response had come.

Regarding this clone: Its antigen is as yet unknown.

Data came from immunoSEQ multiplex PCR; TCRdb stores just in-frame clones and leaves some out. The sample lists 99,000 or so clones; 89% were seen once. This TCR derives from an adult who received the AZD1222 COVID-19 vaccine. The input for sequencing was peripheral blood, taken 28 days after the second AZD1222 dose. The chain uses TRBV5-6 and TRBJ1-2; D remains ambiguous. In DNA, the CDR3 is TGTGCCAGCAGCTTGCGGACCTTACTACAGAGCCCTAACTATGGCTACACCTTC. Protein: CASSLRTLLQSPNYGYTF.